This note documents a single T cell receptor (beta chain) sequence. Its antigen is undetermined. Other DNA sequences in the sample encode the same CDR3. The sample belongs to a study of shared clonotypes between healthy human individuals. TCRdb's copy holds only in-frame clones and misses some; the assay was immunoSEQ multiplex PCR. The sample lists nearly 2 million clones, about 95% seen once, with approximately 1% in the top ten. Study-level findings and limits: Non-shared clonotypes displayed generation probabilities falling below those of clonotypes present in all four donors. Since donors were few, the genetic and exposure-history diversity represented was limited.

Germline values: CDR1 ENHRY, CDR2 SYGVKD. The CDR3 runs 12 residues. Trimming took 8 bases from V and 0 from J, leaving 5 bases between them. The naive CD8 fraction comprised CD45RO-negative cells positively selected for CCR7 and excluded terminally differentiated effector memory CD45RA+ cells. Adults of Caucasian background living in Nashville, Tennessee made up all donors. The gene calls are TRBV10-3 and TRBJ1-3; no reliable D call. This receptor was obtained from a man aged 18 to 29 in good health. Sequenced material: naive CD8+ T cells sorted from blood. The CDR3 here is CAISDSGNTIYF. The CDR3 region has the DNA TGTGCCATCTCGGACTCTGGAAACACCATATATTTT.